This TCR beta chain was sequenced in a study of shared clonotypes between healthy human individuals. General study points: Between four donors, naive CD4 clonotypes were shared at a level of about 5%. Rarefaction curves obtained for sorted subsets showed sequencing incomplete despite large depth.

It was into CD45RA+ naive and CD45RA-negative memory subsets that the CD4+ cells were split. About this clone itself: Its antigen is currently unknown.

The method was immunoSEQ multiplex PCR; TCRdb's version includes in-frame clones alone and lacks a portion of them. This sample has fewer than 3 million clones, with roughly 90% found just once. This CDR3 has 11 residues. With 5 bases removed from V and 4 bases from J, the gap between germline ends came to 8 bases. Germline V CDR1 and CDR2: DFQATT, SNEGSKA (reference sequence). The sequence was obtained from a man between 18 and 35 years old in good health. Some clones in this sample may be carry-over from other donors' samples. Sequencing input: naive CD4+ T cells from PBMCs. The sample's subset: CD45RA+ positively selected. This chain connects TRBV20-1 to TRBJ1-2, with D possibly being TRBD1 (5 bases). This CDR3 is CSALGAYGYTF. The CDR3 nucleotides read TGCAGTGCTCTTGGGGCCTATGGCTACACCTTC.